Sequencing of this T cell receptor beta chain was carried out in a study of regulatory T cells in long-lasting Graves disease. The authors built TCR beta libraries using iRepertoire HTBI primers and Arm-PCR of CDR3 regions. TCRdb recomputed calls from the multiplex PCR reads with MiXCR, one row per CDR3 protein. The sample lists roughly 500,000 distinct CDR3 sequences, 14% seen once, with over 15% in the top ten. Trimming took 5 bases from V and 5 from J; bases not matched to a gene: 9. Germline V gene sequence: CDR1 MNHNS, CDR2 SASEGT. CDR3 length: 16 amino acids. The time point is: newly diagnosed GD, antithyroid drugs for less than 3 months. The TCR library was made from RNA that had been extracted from PBMCs in TRIzol. This clonotype is classed as medium-sized. Another study also made use of these data, one on T cells in Graves' hyperthyroidism and ophthalmopathy. In that study: A first-round RT-PCR of the TCR CDR3 used the HTBI primer set.

The chain combines TRBV6-1 with TRBJ2-5, with 12 positions matching TRBD2. This clonotype was obtained from a woman aged 50 to 60 with Graves disease. The sequencing here drew on peripheral blood mononuclear cells (PBMCs), taken at new diagnosis, from a patient treated with antithyroid drugs. CDR3: CASSIAGLAGRETQYF. CDR3 bases: TGTGCCAGCAGTATCGCGGGACTAGCGGGCCGGGAGACCCAGTACTTC.